The 25 T cell receptor beta chains given below trace back to one sample, sequenced in a study of a mutant IDH1 vaccine in newly diagnosed glioma. Indicated time point: week 23, last vaccination. What each vaccine dose contained was 300 ug of mutant IDH1 20-mer peptide, accompanied by topical imiquimod. Using immunoSEQ multiplex PCR, the repertoire was profiled, and TCRdb retains in-frame clones only, with some absent. The profile shows 35,000 to 40,000 clones, about four fifths of them singletons. Antigen specificity for these receptors is unknown. The sample here was PBMCs, taken from a glioma patient whose treatment included an IDH1 peptide vaccine. All receptors derive from a man between 35 and 55 years old with glioma.

This clone is medium-sized within its sample. V is TRBV7-2 and J is TRBJ1-1; the D gene is possibly TRBD1 (6 bases). This CDR3 is built from 14 residues. Between the trimmed V and J ends, which lost 5 bases and 7 bases, there was a span of 17 bases. Germline CDR1 SGHTA, CDR2 FQGNSA. CDR3 residues: CASSKSWGAGEAFF. Here the CDR3 DNA reads TGTGCCAGCAGCAAATCTTGGGGGGCTGGTGAAGCTTTCTTT.

The rearrangement joins TRBV13 to TRBJ1-3; 9 nucleotides align to TRBD1. This CDR3 contains 14 residues. J was trimmed by 8 bases and V by 3 bases; bases with no gene match: 5. From germline, CDR1 is PRHDT and CDR2 FYEKMQ (reference sequence). The CDR3 DNA sequence: TGTGCCAGCAGCTTCCTGGACAGGGGAGACACCATATATTTT. Encoded protein: CASSFLDRGDTIYF.

V gene TRBV30 combines with J gene TRBJ1-2; 10 positions agree with TRBD1. CDR3 length: 14 residues. V shed 2 bases and J 8 bases; nucleotides not matched to a gene: 8. Germline V lookup: CDR1 GTSNPN, CDR2 SVGIG (reference sequence). The CDR3 region is CAWSPPGQGRGYTF. The DNA of the CDR3 is TGTGCCTGGAGTCCTCCGGGACAGGGGAGAGGCTACACCTTC.

This clone has a handful of counts. The chain couples TRBV30 to TRBJ2-2; D not certain. CDR1 and CDR2 from the germline V gene are GTSNPN and SVGIG (reference sequence). The V end lost 4 bases, the J end lost 1 base, and 7 bases lay between the germline ends. This CDR3 has 13 amino acids. The CDR3 loop reads CAWNSLNTGELFF. The CDR3 DNA reads as TGTGCCTGGAACAGCCTGAACACCGGGGAGCTGTTTTTT. Complete variable domain (other parts from reference TRBV30 and TRBJ2-2): SQTIHQWPATLVQPVGSPLSLECTVEGTSNPNLYWYRQAAGRGLQLLFYSVGIGQISSEVPQNLSASRPQDRQFILSSKKLLLSDSGFYLCAWNSLNTGELFFGEGSRLTVL.

CDR3 amino acids: CASSVGAAGGRGESDEQYF. CDR3 nucleotide sequence: TGTGCCAGCAGCGTAGGGGCCGCGGGAGGCAGGGGTGAGAGCGACGAGCAGTACTTC. This chain joins TRBV9 and TRBJ2-7; 8 bases align to TRBD2. Germline V gene sequence: CDR1 SGDLS, CDR2 YYNGEE. Trimming cost V 0 bases and J 5 bases; bases outside gene matches: 19. The CDR3 is 19 amino acids.

This clone was observed a handful of times. V and J are TRBV27 and TRBJ1-2; D unclear. With 5 bases removed from V and 5 bases from J, the gap between germline ends came to 18 bases. The CDR3 consists of 15 residues. Germline V lookup: CDR1 MNHEY, CDR2 SMNVEV (reference sequence). DNA for the CDR3: TGTGCCAGCAGTCCCAGCGGCAGCCTATCGTATGGCTACACCTTC. Protein sequence: CASSPSGSLSYGYTF.

Concerning this clone: In the same sample, other DNA sequences code for this CDR3. The rearrangement uses TRBV7-2 and TRBJ2-3; tentatively, D is TRBD1 (5 bases). Germline assignment: CDR1 SGHTA and CDR2 FQGNSA. Trimming took 0 bases from V and 1 from J, leaving 5 bases between them. This CDR3 region has 14 residues. In DNA, the CDR3 is TGTGCCAGCAGCTTAGCAGGGGGCACAGATACGCAGTATTTT. Its translation: CASSLAGGTDTQYF.

The chain has TRBV7-2 and TRBJ1-2, with a weak D call TRBD1 (5 bases). This CDR3 contains 12 residues. V was cut by 1 base and J by 6 bases, with 6 bases left in between. Germline CDR1 and CDR2: SGHTA and FQGNSA. CDR3 residues: CASSLGGDGYTF. The DNA of the CDR3 is TGTGCCAGCAGCTTAGGAGGGGATGGCTACACCTTC.

The gene calls are TRBV12-1 and TRBJ1-5. TRBV12-1 is a known pseudogene. The CDR3 sequence is 18 residues long. The CDR3 DNA follows: TGTGCCAGCAGCTTTGACCCGCAAGGCCCCAGATTCAATCAGCCCCAGCATTTT. Protein product: CASSFDPQGPRFNQPQHF.

This rearrangement joins TRBV5-6 to TRBJ1-6; D is uncertain. CDR3 size: 15 residues. The germline V and J ends were trimmed by 0 bases and 6 bases, with 10 bases remaining between them. Germline V gives CDR1 SGHDT, CDR2 YYEEEE. CDR3 in amino acids: CASSLAGPSNSPLHF. CDR3 DNA: TGTGCCAGCAGCTTGGCCGGACCGTCTAATTCACCCCTCCACTTT.

The rearrangement joins TRBV7-2 to TRBJ2-4, with 12 bases aligning to TRBD2. Germline V gene sequence: CDR1 SGHTA, CDR2 FQGNSA. After removal of 5 bases from V and 1 base from J, the junction contained 3 bases not matched to a gene. The CDR3 is 16 residues long. The CDR3 here is CASSRLAGEAKNIQYF. The CDR3 coding sequence is TGTGCCAGCAGCAGACTAGCGGGAGAGGCCAAAAACATTCAGTACTTC.

This clone is classed as medium-sized (0.01 to 0.1%). The chain has TRBV6-6 and TRBJ2-6; a weak D match, TRBD2 (5 bases). Trimming pared 5 bases from V and 2 bases from J, leaving 10 bases between. The CDR3 has 15 amino acids. Germline CDR1 MNHNY, CDR2 SVGAGI (reference sequence). The CDR3, as DNA: TGTGCCAGCAGTGACCGGGAACCTGGGGCCAACGTCCTGACTTTC. Amino acids: CASSDREPGANVLTF.

This clone was detected only a few times. The chain couples TRBV25-1 to TRBJ2-2; the D gene is possibly TRBD1 (5 bases). Germline V gives CDR1 MGHDK, CDR2 SYGVNS. V lost 4 bases to trimming and J lost 6 bases, with 12 bases between them. This CDR3 has 14 amino acids. The CDR3 region has the DNA TGTGCCAGCAGTGCCCTCAGGGATTCCGGGGAGCTGTTTTTT. This gives the protein CASSALRDSGELFF.

The V and J genes are TRBV9 and TRBJ2-1; D possibly corresponds to TRBD2 (6 bases). This CDR3 is built from 14 residues. The V end lost 6 bases, the J end lost 8 bases, and 18 bases lay between the germline ends. Germline CDR1 and CDR2: SGDLS and YYNGEE. In DNA, the CDR3 is TGTGCCAGCAACATGGGGGAAGGCGGGGATGAGCAGTTCTTC. Residues: CASNMGEGGDEQFF.

This clone occurred once. The gene calls are TRBV6-5 and TRBJ1-2; tentatively, D is TRBD1 (5 bases). V was pared by 5 bases and J by 8 bases, with 15 bases between. This CDR3 has 13 residues. In germline, CDR1 is MNHEY, CDR2 SVGAGI. CDR3 loop: CASSENSGRGYTF. The CDR3 DNA follows: TGTGCCAGCAGTGAAAATTCAGGGAGAGGCTACACCTTC.

The chain combines TRBV7-2 with TRBJ2-7; 9 bases align to TRBD1. The J segment lost 6 bases and the V segment lost 6 bases, leaving 6 bases of the junction unmatched. Germline V lookup: CDR1 SGHTA, CDR2 FQGNSA. This CDR3 has 13 amino acids. The CDR3 reads CASSPGTGFEQYF. The CDR3 bases are TGTGCCAGCAGTCCCGGGACAGGGTTCGAGCAGTACTTC. The full variable domain, with the rest looked up from reference TRBV7-2 and TRBJ2-7, is GAGVSQSPSNKVTEKGKDVELRCDPISGHTALYWYRQSLGQGLEFLIYFQGNSAPDKSGLPSDRFSAERTGGSVSTLTIQRTQQEDSAVYLCASSPGTGFEQYFGPGTRLTVT.

By share, this clone ranks as medium-sized (0.01 to 0.1%). The chain uses TRBV5-1 and TRBJ1-1; D unresolved. This CDR3 is 14 amino acids long. Between the trimmed V and J ends, which lost 4 bases and 5 bases, there was a span of 15 bases. The germline CDR1 and CDR2 sequences are SGHRS and YFSETQ. CDR3 DNA: TGCGCCAGCAGCGGAGTATCGAGGGAAACTGAAGCTTTCTTT. Its translation is CASSGVSRETEAFF.

The rearrangement uses TRBV28 and TRBJ2-7, with 7 bases fitting TRBD2. CDR3 length equals 15 residues. The junction had 18 bases not matched to a gene; V was cut back by 8 bases and J by 8 bases. The germline CDR1 and CDR2 sequences are MDHEN and SYDVKM. CDR3 nucleotides: TGTGCCAGCGGAACGTTGTCGGGAGGCACTACGAAGCAGTACTTC. This codes for CASGTLSGGTTKQYF.

The rearrangement uses TRBV28 and TRBJ1-4; 11 bases align to TRBD1. Germline V gives CDR1 MDHEN, CDR2 SYDVKM. The CDR3 is 16 residues long. The J segment lost 3 bases and the V segment lost 8 bases, leaving 8 bases of the junction unmatched. CDR3 DNA: TGTGCCAGCCGGGGGACAGGGGGTATATCTAATGAAAAACTGTTTTTT. This encodes CASRGTGGISNEKLFF.

This chain links TRBV7-9 with TRBJ2-3; D remains unclear. V lost 0 bases and J 5 bases, leaving 3 bases between the germline ends. Germline V gene lookup returns CDR1 SEHNR and CDR2 FQNEAQ (reference sequence). The CDR3 is made up of 12 amino acids. The CDR3 reads CASSLALDTQYF. The CDR3 bases are TGTGCCAGCAGCTTAGCGTTAGATACGCAGTATTTT.

This clone was seen just once. V and J are TRBV14 and TRBJ1-3, with D hard to call. The V gene lost 6 bases and the J gene lost 1 base, with 16 bases spanning the gap. Germline CDR1 is SGHDN and CDR2 is FVKESK. This CDR3 is 16 amino acids long. The CDR3, as DNA: TGTGCCAGCAGTGGCAGAAGAGCGGTATCTGGAAACACCATATATTTT. Translation gives CASSGRRAVSGNTIYF.

The chain carries TRBV4-1 and TRBJ2-7; D unclear. This CDR3 is 9 amino acids long. The V end was cut by 1 base, the J end by 10 bases, with 2 bases between. Germline V gene lookup returns CDR1 MGHRA and CDR2 YSYEKL. The CDR3 is CASSQVQYF. CDR3 sequence (DNA): TGCGCCAGCAGCCAAGTCCAGTACTTC.

V usage is TRBV4-3 and J usage is TRBJ2-1; 9 nucleotides match TRBD2. The V and J ends lost 1 base and 5 bases, in that order; junction bases with no gene match: 0. Germline values: CDR1 LGHNA, CDR2 YSLEER. The CDR3 length is 14 residues. The chain's CDR3 is CASSQGLADNEQFF. The CDR3 DNA is TGCGCCAGCAGCCAAGGACTAGCGGACAATGAGCAGTTCTTC.

The V call is TRBV19, the J call TRBJ2-1, with 8 bases aligning to TRBD2. V lost 5 bases and J lost 3; bases outside the gene matches: 3. The CDR3 runs 14 residues. Germline CDR1 and CDR2: LNHDA and SQIVND (reference sequence). CDR3 nucleotides: TGTGCCAGTAGTCGGGAGGGATTCTACAATGAGCAGTTCTTC. Its translation: CASSREGFYNEQFF.

Only one count was recorded for this clone. At one end, the junction sequence differs from germline, possibly due to a read error. The rearrangement links TRBV7-2 to TRBJ1-1; 10 positions match TRBD1. CDR1 is SGHTA, CDR2 FQGNSA, per germline. The CDR3 has 14 amino acids. The CDR3 DNA sequence: TGTGCCAGCAGGTTAGACAGGGGGCGGGGTGAAGCTTTCTTT. This encodes CASRLDRGRGEAFF.